The 20 T cell receptor beta chains presented below share a single source sample, sequenced in a study of blood T cell repertoires in COVID-19. Generated by immunoSEQ multiplex PCR, the TCRdb table keeps only in-frame clones and is missing some. The data contain 50,000 to 70,000 clones, 65% to 85% of them singletons. What was sequenced was peripheral blood. These receptors were obtained from a man in his 60s with acute or convalescent COVID-19.

The chain links TRBV27 to TRBJ2-3; 9 nucleotides line up with TRBD1. The CDR3 is made up of 15 amino acids. Germline CDR1 is MNHEY and CDR2 is SMNVEV (reference sequence). Trimming removed 7 bases from V and 4 bases from J; junction bases left unmatched: 9. CDR3 nucleotide sequence: TGTGCCAGCAACAGGGGGCAGGGTTTGGCAGATACGCAGTATTTT. Translation: CASNRGQGLADTQYF.

The chain joins TRBV14 to TRBJ1-1; D is undetermined. The germline V and J ends were trimmed by 3 bases and 5 bases, with 13 bases remaining between them. CDR1 is SGHDN and CDR2 is FVKESK in the germline V gene. This CDR3 comprises 14 residues. The CDR3 protein is CASSHLVTGTEAFF. Here the CDR3 DNA reads TGTGCCAGCAGCCACTTGGTGACGGGGACTGAAGCTTTCTTT. The full variable domain, with the rest looked up from reference TRBV14 and TRBJ1-1, is EAGVTQFPSHSVIEKGQTVTLRCDPISGHDNLYWYRRVMGKEIKFLLHFVKESKQDESGMPNNRFLAERTGGTYSTLKVQPAELEDSGVYFCASSHLVTGTEAFFGQGTRLTVV.

The chain uses TRBV18 and TRBJ1-3; 12 nucleotides align to TRBD1. J was trimmed by 2 bases and V by 3 bases; bases with no gene match: 5. The CDR3 has 17 amino acids. The germline gives CDR1 KGHSH, CDR2 LQKENI. CDR3 bases: TGTGCCAGCTCACCGAAGGGACAGGGGGCAGCTGGAAACACCATATATTTT. Protein product: CASSPKGQGAAGNTIYF.

This chain joins TRBV4-2 and TRBJ2-7; tentatively, D is TRBD1 (5 bases). Trimming cost V 0 bases and J 6 bases, with 9 bases left between them. Germline V gene data show CDR1 as LGHNA and CDR2 as YNFKEQ. The CDR3 is made up of 13 amino acids. CDR3 protein: CASSQEGAREQYF. CDR3 DNA sequence: TGTGCCAGCAGCCAAGAAGGGGCTCGCGAGCAGTACTTC.

This clone was seen more than once but under ten times. The chain uses TRBV5-1 and TRBJ1-3; D remains unclear. The V gene lost 3 bases and the J gene lost 2 bases, with 12 bases spanning the gap. Germline lookup yields CDR1 SGHRS and CDR2 YFSETQ. This CDR3 comprises 15 residues. CDR3 in amino acids: CASSSSLGAGNTIYF. The CDR3 bases are TGCGCCAGCAGCTCAAGTCTGGGAGCTGGAAACACCATATATTTT. Full variable domain (missing parts from reference TRBV5-1 and TRBJ1-3): KAGVTQTPRYLIKTRGQQVTLSCSPISGHRSVSWYQQTPGQGLQFLFEYFSETQRNKGNFPGRFSGRQFSNSRSEMNVSTLELGDSALYLCASSSSLGAGNTIYFGEGSWLTVV.

The chain combines TRBV5-1 with TRBJ2-2; the match to TRBD2 covers 10 bases. V shed 4 bases and J 1 base; nucleotides not matched to a gene: 4. This CDR3 contains 16 residues. Germline assignment: CDR1 SGHRS and CDR2 YFSETQ. DNA of the CDR3: TGCGCCAGCAGCCCTAGACTAGCGGGGAACACCGGGGAGCTGTTTTTT. This gives the protein CASSPRLAGNTGELFF.

This clone counts as medium-sized. The chain recombines TRBV5-5 with TRBJ1-2; D not resolved. There are 15 residues in the CDR3. CDR1 SGHKS and CDR2 YYEKEE come from the germline V gene (reference sequence). Trimming took off 0 bases at V and 4 bases at J, with 13 bases between the two ends. The CDR3 DNA reads TGTGCCAGCAGCTTGGCCCTTACAGCTACCTATGGCTACACCTTC. It is translated as CASSLALTATYGYTF.

V and J are TRBV7-2 and TRBJ1-1, with D perhaps TRBD1 (6 bases). The germline CDR1 and CDR2 sequences are SGHTA and FQGNSA. This CDR3 contains 13 residues. Trimming shortened V by 5 bases and J by 1 base, and 8 bases separated the two germline ends. In DNA, the CDR3 is TGTGCCAGCAGCCTGACAGGGAACACTGAAGCTTTCTTT. Protein: CASSLTGNTEAFF.

The chain joins TRBV9 to TRBJ1-3; D gene ambiguous. Germline V gives CDR1 SGDLS, CDR2 YYNGEE. The CDR3 is 17 residues long. V was clipped by 5 bases and J by 0 bases, with 18 bases between them. The CDR3 loop reads CASSLNMEDASGNTIYF. The CDR3 nucleotides are TGTGCCAGCAGTTTAAATATGGAGGATGCCTCTGGAAACACCATATATTTT.

This clone was seen a few times. The V call is TRBV7-9, the J call TRBJ2-5, with a weak D call TRBD1 (6 bases). The CDR3 covers 14 residues. CDR1 is SEHNR and CDR2 is FQNEAQ in the germline V gene (reference sequence). Deletions cut 4 bases from V and 5 bases from J, with 14 bases between. The CDR3 region is CASSSTGNMETQYF. Here the CDR3 DNA reads TGTGCCAGCAGCTCCACAGGGAATATGGAGACCCAGTACTTC.

The J gene is TRBJ2-3, the V gene TRBV6-5, with D tentatively TRBD2 (6 bases). The V end lost 2 bases, the J end lost 5 bases, and 14 bases lay between the germline ends. There are 15 residues in the CDR3. Germline assignment: CDR1 MNHEY and CDR2 SVGAGI. DNA of the CDR3: TGTGCCAGCAGTTACAGAAACGGGGGTGAAGATACGCAGTATTTT. This sequence encodes CASSYRNGGEDTQYF.

The chain recombines TRBV5-5 with TRBJ1-2; TRBD1 matches at 8 bases. Trimming removed 0 bases from V and 5 bases from J; junction bases left unmatched: 12. This CDR3 contains 17 residues. Germline V gene data show CDR1 as SGHKS and CDR2 as YYEKEE (reference sequence). The CDR3 DNA sequence: TGTGCCAGCAGCTTGGGAGGGGCAGGGGGCCTTTTGTATGGCTACACCTTC. This gives the protein CASSLGGAGGLLYGYTF.

The rearrangement uses TRBV15 and TRBJ1-1; D unclear. V shed 5 bases and J shed 5 bases, with 21 bases lying between them. Germline V CDR1 and CDR2: LNHNV, YYDKDF (reference sequence). There are 16 residues in the CDR3. CDR3 DNA sequence: TGTGCCACCAGCGCAGACTTCCAACTAGATAGGACTGAAGCTTTCTTT. Translated, it gives CATSADFQLDRTEAFF.

The V and J genes are TRBV7-2 and TRBJ2-3; a possible D gene is TRBD2 (6 bases). Trimming pared 7 bases from V and 2 bases from J, leaving 13 bases between. CDR3 length: 14 amino acids. In germline, CDR1 is SGHTA, CDR2 FQGNSA. The CDR3 DNA reads TGTGCCAGCAACCGCGGGGCGAACACAGATACGCAGTATTTT. This encodes CASNRGANTDTQYF.

This sequence joins TRBV9 and TRBJ2-5; TRBD2 aligns across 8 bases. Trimming cost V 4 bases and J 4 bases; bases outside gene matches: 12. The germline V gene encodes CDR1 SGDLS and CDR2 YYNGEE. The CDR3 spans 16 residues. The CDR3 coding sequence is TGTGCCAGCAGCCCACCTGGCGGGGGGTGGGGAGAGACCCAGTACTTC. Its protein is CASSPPGGGWGETQYF.

The chain carries TRBV12-3 or TRBV12-4 and TRBJ1-5; TRBD1 might be the D (5 bases). Trimming pared 6 bases from V and 7 bases from J, leaving 13 bases between. The CDR3 runs to 13 residues. The CDR3 spells CASSLTGGQPQHF. CDR3 bases: TGTGCCAGCAGCCTTACCGGGGGGCAGCCCCAGCATTTT.

The chain combines TRBV2 with TRBJ1-2; weak D call: TRBD1 (6 bases). Trimming cost V 6 bases and J 7 bases, with 15 bases left between them. The CDR3 is made up of 13 amino acids. CDR1 and CDR2 (germline): SNHLY, FYNNEI. DNA of the CDR3: TGTGCCAGCAGGGCAGGGGAGAAGGGTGGCTACACCTTC. This translates into CASRAGEKGGYTF.

The chain joins TRBV29-1 to TRBJ2-2; no firm D call. V was cut by 8 bases and J by 0 bases, with 7 bases left in between. Germline V gene data show CDR1 as SQVTM and CDR2 as ANQGSEA. CDR3 length equals 12 residues. The CDR3 loop is CSLRTNTGELFF. Written as DNA, the CDR3 is TGCAGCCTCAGAACGAACACCGGGGAGCTGTTTTTT.

The chain combines TRBV18 with TRBJ1-3; 7 bases match TRBD1. V shed 3 bases and J 0 bases; nucleotides not matched to a gene: 8. CDR3 length: 17 residues. Per germline, CDR1 KGHSH and CDR2 LQKENI. The CDR3 sequence: CASSPITGENSGNTIYF. The CDR3 bases are TGTGCCAGCTCACCCATTACAGGGGAGAACTCTGGAAACACCATATATTTT.

The J gene is TRBJ1-1, the V gene TRBV6-6; the D is unclear. The CDR3 runs to 12 residues. V was clipped by 5 bases and J by 7 bases, with 11 bases between them. Per germline, CDR1 MNHNY and CDR2 SVGAGI (reference sequence). The CDR3 DNA reads as TGTGCCAGCAGTACCCCGGGGATTGAAGCTTTCTTT. Translating gives CASSTPGIEAFF.